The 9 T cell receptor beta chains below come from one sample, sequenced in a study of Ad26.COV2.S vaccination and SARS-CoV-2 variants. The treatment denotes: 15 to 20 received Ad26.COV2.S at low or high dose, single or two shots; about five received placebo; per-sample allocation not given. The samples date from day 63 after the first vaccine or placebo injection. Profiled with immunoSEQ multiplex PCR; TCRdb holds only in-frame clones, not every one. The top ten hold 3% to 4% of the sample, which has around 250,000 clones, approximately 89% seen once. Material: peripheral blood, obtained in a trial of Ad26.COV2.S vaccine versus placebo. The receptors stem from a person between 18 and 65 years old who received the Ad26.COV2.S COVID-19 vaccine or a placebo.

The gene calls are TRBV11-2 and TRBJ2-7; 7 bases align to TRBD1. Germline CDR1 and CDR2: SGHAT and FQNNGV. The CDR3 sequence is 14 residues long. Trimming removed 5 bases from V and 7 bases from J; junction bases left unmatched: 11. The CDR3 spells CASSVYKTGVEQYF. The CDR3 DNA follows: TGTGCCAGCAGCGTCTACAAAACAGGGGTTGAGCAGTACTTC.

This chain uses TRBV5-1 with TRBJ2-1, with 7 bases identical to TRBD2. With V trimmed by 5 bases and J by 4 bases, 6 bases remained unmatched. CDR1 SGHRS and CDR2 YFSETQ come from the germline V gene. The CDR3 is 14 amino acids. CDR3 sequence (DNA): TGCGCCAGCAGGCAGACGGGAGGATACAATGAGCAGTTCTTC. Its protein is CASRQTGGYNEQFF.

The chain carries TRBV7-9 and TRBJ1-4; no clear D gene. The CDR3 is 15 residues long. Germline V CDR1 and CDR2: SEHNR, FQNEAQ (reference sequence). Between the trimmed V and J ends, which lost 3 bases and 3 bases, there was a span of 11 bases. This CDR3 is CASSLVGYPNEKLFF. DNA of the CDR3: TGTGCCAGCAGCTTGGTGGGTTATCCTAATGAAAAACTGTTTTTT.

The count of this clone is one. CDR3 coding DNA: TGTGCCAGCAGTTCGCAGACAGGGGGGACTGAAGCTTTCTTT. The encoded protein is CASSSQTGGTEAFF. The genes are TRBV6-5 and TRBJ1-1, with 9 nucleotides matching TRBD1. Germline V gene data show CDR1 as MNHEY and CDR2 as SVGAGI. CDR3 length equals 14 residues. The V segment lost 4 bases and the J segment 5 bases; nucleotides outside the gene matches: 5.

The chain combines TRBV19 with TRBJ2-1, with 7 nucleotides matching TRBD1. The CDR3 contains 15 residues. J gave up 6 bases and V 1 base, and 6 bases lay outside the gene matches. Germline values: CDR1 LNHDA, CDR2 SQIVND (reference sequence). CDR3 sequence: CASSIGQGRGNEQFF. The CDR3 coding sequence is TGTGCCAGTAGTATAGGACAGGGTAGGGGCAATGAGCAGTTCTTC.

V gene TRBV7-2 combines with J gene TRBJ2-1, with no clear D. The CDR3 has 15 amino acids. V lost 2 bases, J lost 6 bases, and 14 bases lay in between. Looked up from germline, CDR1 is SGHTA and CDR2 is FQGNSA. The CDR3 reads CASSLSVGMGNEQFF. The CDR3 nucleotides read TGTGCCAGCAGCTTATCAGTGGGCATGGGCAATGAGCAGTTCTTC. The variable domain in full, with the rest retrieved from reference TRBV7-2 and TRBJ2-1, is GAGVSQSPSNKVTEKGKDVELRCDPISGHTALYWYRQSLGQGLEFLIYFQGNSAPDKSGLPSDRFSAERTGGSVSTLTIQRTQQEDSAVYLCASSLSVGMGNEQFFGPGTRLTVL.

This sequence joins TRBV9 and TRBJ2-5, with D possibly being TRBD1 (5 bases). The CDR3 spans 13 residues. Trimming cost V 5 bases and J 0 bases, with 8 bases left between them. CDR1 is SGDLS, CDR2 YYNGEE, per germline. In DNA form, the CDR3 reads TGTGCCAGCAGTCGGACATACCAAGAGACCCAGTACTTC. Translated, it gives CASSRTYQETQYF.

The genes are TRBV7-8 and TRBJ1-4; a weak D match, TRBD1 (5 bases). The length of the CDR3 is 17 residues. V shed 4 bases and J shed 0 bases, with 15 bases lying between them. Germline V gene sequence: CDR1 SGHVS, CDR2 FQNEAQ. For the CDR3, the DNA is TGTGCCAGCAGCTCTCAGGGAGGGACTACAACTAATGAAAAACTGTTTTTT. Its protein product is CASSSQGGTTTNEKLFF.

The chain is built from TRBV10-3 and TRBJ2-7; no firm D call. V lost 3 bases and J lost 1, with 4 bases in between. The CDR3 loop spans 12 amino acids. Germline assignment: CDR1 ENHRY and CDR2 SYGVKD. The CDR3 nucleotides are TGTGCCATCAGTGAAGCTTCCTACGAGCAGTACTTC. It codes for CAISEASYEQYF.